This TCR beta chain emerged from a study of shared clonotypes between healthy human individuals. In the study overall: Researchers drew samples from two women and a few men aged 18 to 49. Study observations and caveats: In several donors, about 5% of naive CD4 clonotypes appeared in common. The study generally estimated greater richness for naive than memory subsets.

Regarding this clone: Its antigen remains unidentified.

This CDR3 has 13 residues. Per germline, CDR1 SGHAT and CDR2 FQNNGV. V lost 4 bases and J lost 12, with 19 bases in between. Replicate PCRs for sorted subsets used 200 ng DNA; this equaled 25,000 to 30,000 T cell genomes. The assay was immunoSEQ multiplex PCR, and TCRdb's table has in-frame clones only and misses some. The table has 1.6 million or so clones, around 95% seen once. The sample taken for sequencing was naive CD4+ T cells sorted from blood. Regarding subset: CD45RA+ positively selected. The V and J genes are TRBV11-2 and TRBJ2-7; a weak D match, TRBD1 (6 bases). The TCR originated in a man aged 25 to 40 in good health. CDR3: CASSYTEQGTPYF. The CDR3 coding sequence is TGTGCCAGCAGCTACACCGAACAGGGAACCCCGTACTTC.